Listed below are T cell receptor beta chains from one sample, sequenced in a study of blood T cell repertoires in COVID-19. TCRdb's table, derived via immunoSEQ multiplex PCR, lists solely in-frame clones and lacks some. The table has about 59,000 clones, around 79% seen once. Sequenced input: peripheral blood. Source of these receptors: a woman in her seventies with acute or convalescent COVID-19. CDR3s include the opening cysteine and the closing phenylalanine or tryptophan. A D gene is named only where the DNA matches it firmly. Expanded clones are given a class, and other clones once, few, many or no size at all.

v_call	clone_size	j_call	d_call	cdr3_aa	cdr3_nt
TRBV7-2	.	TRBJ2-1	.	CASSPQGRRYNEQFF	TGTGCCAGCAGCCCCCAGGGCAGGCGGTACAATGAGCAGTTCTTC
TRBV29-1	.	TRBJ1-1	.	CSVGEERITEAFF	TGCAGCGTTGGAGAAGAGAGAATCACTGAAGCTTTCTTT
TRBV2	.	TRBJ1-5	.	CASSEFAGGNQPQHF	TGTGCCAGCAGTGAGTTCGCAGGGGGCAATCAGCCCCAGCATTTT
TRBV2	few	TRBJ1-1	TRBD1	CASTSGGRIQNTEAFF	TGTGCCAGCACCTCAGGGGGGAGGATCCAGAACACTGAAGCTTTCTTT
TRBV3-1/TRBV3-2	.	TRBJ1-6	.	CASSTQPSNSPLHF	TGTGCCAGCAGTACACAACCGTCTAATTCACCCCTCCACTTT
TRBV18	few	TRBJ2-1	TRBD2	CASSPLPHRTSGGLYNEQFF	TGTGCCAGCTCACCACTACCCCACCGGACTAGCGGGGGCCTCTACAATGAGCAGTTCTTC
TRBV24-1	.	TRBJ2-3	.	CATSGREDPTDTQYF	TGTGCCACCAGTGGCAGGGAGGACCCCACCGATACGCAGTATTTT
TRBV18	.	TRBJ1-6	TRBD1	CASRTGQYNSPLHF	TGTGCCAGCCGAACGGGACAGTATAATTCACCCCTCCACTTT
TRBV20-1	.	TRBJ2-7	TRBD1	CSASAGTGGPHEQYF	TGCAGTGCTAGTGCCGGGACAGGGGGGCCCCACGAGCAGTACTTC
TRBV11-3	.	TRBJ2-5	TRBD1	CASSHRDRGETQYF	TGTGCCAGCAGCCACCGGGACAGGGGGGAGACCCAGTACTTC
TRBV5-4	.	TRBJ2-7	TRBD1	CASSFQQGNEQYF	TGTGCCAGCAGCTTCCAACAGGGGAACGAGCAGTACTTC
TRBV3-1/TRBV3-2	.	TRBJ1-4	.	CASSPQVPNEKLFF	TGTGCCAGCAGCCCACAGGTGCCTAATGAAAAACTGTTTTTT
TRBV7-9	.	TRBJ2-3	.	CASSLASGQGTQYF	TGTGCCAGCAGCTTAGCTTCCGGGCAGGGTACGCAGTATTTT
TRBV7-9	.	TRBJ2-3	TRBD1	CASSEGTGGVTDTQYF	TGTGCCAGCAGCGAAGGGACAGGGGGTGTGACGGATACGCAGTATTTT
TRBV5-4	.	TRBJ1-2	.	CASSRPGSDGYTF	TGTGCCAGCAGCCGCCCAGGGTCAGATGGCTACACCTTC
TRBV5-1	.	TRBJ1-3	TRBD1	CASSSVTGTPSGNTIYF	TGCGCCAGCAGCTCTGTGACAGGGACCCCGTCTGGAAACACCATATATTTT
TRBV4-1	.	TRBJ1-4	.	CASSYLPRENKLFF	TGCGCCAGCAGCTACCTACCCAGGGAAAACAAACTGTTTTTT
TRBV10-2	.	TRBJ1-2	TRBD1	CASSEFNRGGYGYTF	TGCGCCAGCAGTGAGTTCAACAGGGGCGGGTATGGCTACACCTTC
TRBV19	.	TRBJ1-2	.	CATWPGSAERGYGYTF	TGTGCCACATGGCCGGGCTCCGCAGAAAGGGGCTATGGCTACACCTTC
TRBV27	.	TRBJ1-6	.	CASSNYRDNSPLHF	TGTGCCAGCAGTAATTACAGAGACAATTCACCCCTCCACTTT
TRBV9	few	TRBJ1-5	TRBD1	CASSPNRGNQPQHF	TGTGCCAGCAGCCCGAACAGGGGAAATCAGCCCCAGCATTTT
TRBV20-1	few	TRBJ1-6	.	CSAPGGGVFHF	TGCAGTGCCCCGGGCGGGGGAGTCTTCCACTTT
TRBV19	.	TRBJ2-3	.	CASSNRYTDTQYF	TGTGCCTCCTCAAACAGGTACACAGATACGCAGTATTTT
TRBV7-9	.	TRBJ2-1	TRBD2	CASSSPGGAPPYNEQFF	TGTGCCAGCAGTTCCCCGGGGGGGGCGCCCCCCTACAATGAGCAGTTCTTC
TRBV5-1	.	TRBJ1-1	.	CASSRQQGNTEAFF	TGCGCCAGCAGCAGGCAACAGGGTAACACTGAAGCTTTCTTT
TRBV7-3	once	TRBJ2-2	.	CASSQEQASGELFF	TGTGCCAGCAGCCAAGAACAGGCCTCCGGGGAGCTGTTTTTT
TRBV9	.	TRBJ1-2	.	CASSVGQGNYGYTF	TGTGCCAGCAGCGTAGGCCAGGGTAACTATGGCTACACCTTC
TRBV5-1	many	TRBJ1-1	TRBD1	CASSPPGTERAPFF	TGCGCCAGCAGCCCCCCTGGGACAGAACGGGCTCCTTTCTTT
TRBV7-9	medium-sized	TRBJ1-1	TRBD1	CASSLRDSGTEAFF	TGTGCCAGCAGCTTACGGGACAGCGGCACTGAAGCTTTCTTT
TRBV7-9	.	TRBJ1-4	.	CASSLVSPPEGEKLFF	TGTGCCAGCAGCTTAGTCAGCCCACCGGAGGGTGAAAAACTGTTTTTT
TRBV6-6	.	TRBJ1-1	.	CASSYSTLNTEAFF	TGTGCCAGCAGTTACTCGACATTGAACACTGAAGCTTTCTTT
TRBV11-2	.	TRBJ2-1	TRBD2	CASTRLAGGVYVEQFF	TGTGCCAGCACCAGGCTAGCGGGGGGGGTATATGTTGAGCAGTTCTTC
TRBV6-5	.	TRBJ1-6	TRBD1	CASIKDRGQSPLHF	TGTGCCAGCATTAAGGACAGGGGGCAGTCACCCCTCCACTTT
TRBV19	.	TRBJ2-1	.	CASSIRAGTTPASEQFF	TGTGCCAGTAGTATTAGGGCCGGGACAACCCCCGCCAGTGAGCAGTTCTTC
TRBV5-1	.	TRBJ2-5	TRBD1	CASSLLTGGLQETQYF	TGCGCCAGCAGCCTTTTGACAGGGGGCCTTCAAGAGACCCAGTACTTC
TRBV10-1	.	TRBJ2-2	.	CASSRQHPNTGELFF	TGCGCCAGCAGCCGACAGCATCCGAACACCGGGGAGCTGTTTTTT
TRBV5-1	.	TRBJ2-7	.	CASSPRGAGNNEQYF	TGCGCCAGCAGCCCAAGAGGCGCAGGGAACAACGAGCAGTACTTC
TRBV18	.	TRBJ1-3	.	CASSHGTVLSSGNTIYF	TGTGCCAGCTCTCACGGAACAGTGCTTAGCTCTGGAAACACCATATATTTT
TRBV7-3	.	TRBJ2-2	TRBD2	CASSLRAPGGTGELFF	TGTGCCAGCAGCTTACGGGCCCCGGGGGGCACCGGGGAGCTGTTTTTT
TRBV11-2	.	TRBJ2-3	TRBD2	CASSSLTGTSRTDTQYF	TGTGCCAGCAGCTCTCTCACCGGGACTAGTCGCACAGATACGCAGTATTTT
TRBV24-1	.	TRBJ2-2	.	CATSEGVNTGELFF	TGTGCCACCAGTGAAGGGGTTAACACCGGGGAGCTGTTTTTT
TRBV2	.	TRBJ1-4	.	CASTLTGREKLFF	TGTGCCAGCACCTTGACAGGACGAGAAAAACTGTTTTTT
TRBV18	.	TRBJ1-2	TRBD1	CASLLTGYYGYTF	TGTGCCAGCTTGTTGACAGGGTACTATGGCTACACCTTC
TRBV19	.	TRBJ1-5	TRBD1	CASSIGGTGSKNQPQHF	TGTGCCAGTAGTATAGGGGGGACAGGGTCGAAAAATCAGCCCCAGCATTTT
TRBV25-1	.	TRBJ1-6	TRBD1	CASSELQGFGSPLHF	TGTGCCAGCAGTGAATTACAGGGGTTCGGATCACCCCTCCACTTT
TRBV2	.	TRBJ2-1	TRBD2	CASVQQRGANNEQFF	TGTGCCAGCGTCCAACAGCGGGGGGCGAACAATGAGCAGTTCTTC
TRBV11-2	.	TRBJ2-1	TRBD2	CASSSLTLLAGGRNEQFF	TGTGCCAGCAGCTCCCTTACGCTACTAGCGGGGGGGCGGAATGAGCAGTTCTTC
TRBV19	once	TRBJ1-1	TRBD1	CASSFLDRGRTEAFF	TGTGCCAGTAGTTTTCTGGACAGGGGGCGAACTGAAGCTTTCTTT
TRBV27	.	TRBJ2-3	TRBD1	CASSFKTGTTDTQYF	TGTGCCAGCAGTTTTAAGACAGGGACCACAGATACGCAGTATTTT
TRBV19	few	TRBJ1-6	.	CASKPGLQALHF	TGTGCCAGTAAGCCGGGACTTCAGGCCCTCCACTTT
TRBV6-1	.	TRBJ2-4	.	CASSEAKRGNIQYF	TGTGCCAGCAGTGAGGCGAAGAGGGGGAACATTCAGTACTTC
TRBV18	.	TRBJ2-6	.	CASSPLSISGKGSGANVLTF	TGTGCCAGCTCACCATTGTCTATTTCAGGGAAAGGGTCTGGGGCCAACGTCCTGACTTTC
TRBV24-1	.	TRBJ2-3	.	CATSDSRPASTDTQYF	TGTGCCACCAGTGATTCGCGGCCAGCTAGCACAGATACGCAGTATTTT
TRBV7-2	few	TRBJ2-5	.	CASSPASPLGGETQYF	TGTGCCAGCAGCCCAGCGAGCCCCCTGGGAGGAGAGACCCAGTACTTC
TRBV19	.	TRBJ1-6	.	CASRQPGTKLDSPLHF	TGTGCCAGTAGGCAACCCGGGACAAAGTTAGATTCACCCCTCCACTTT